These 29 T cell receptor beta chains were sequenced from one sample in a study of blood T cell repertoires in COVID-19. Repertoires were generated with immunoSEQ multiplex PCR, while TCRdb's copy carries only in-frame clones and drops some. Counted here are about half a million clones, approximately 89% occurring once; the ten biggest clones make up 0.7% to 1%. Sample: peripheral blood. These receptors were taken from a man aged 18-30 years with COVID-19, enrolled during active disease.

This rearrangement joins TRBV5-4 to TRBJ2-3; 8 nucleotides line up with TRBD2. The germline gives CDR1 SGHNT, CDR2 YYREEE (reference sequence). There are 16 residues in the CDR3. V lost 6 bases to trimming and J lost 2 bases; unmatched junction nucleotides: 11. DNA of the CDR3: TGTGCCAGCAACCGGGGTAAGACTAGCGTCACAGATACGCAGTATTTT. This translates into CASNRGKTSVTDTQYF.

This chain uses TRBV7-9 with TRBJ1-2; D possibly corresponds to TRBD1 (5 bases). The germline gives CDR1 SEHNR, CDR2 FQNEAQ (reference sequence). The CDR3 has 15 residues. The V and J ends lost 1 base and 4 bases respectively, with 13 bases between them. CDR3 amino acids: CASSLDVGRIYGYTF. The CDR3 region has the DNA TGTGCCAGCAGCTTAGACGTGGGGCGGATCTATGGCTACACCTTC.

This clone was seen only once. The chain employs TRBV7-9 and TRBJ2-7; 9 nucleotides line up with TRBD1. The germline V gene has CDR1 SEHNR and CDR2 FQNEAQ (reference sequence). CDR3 length: 16 amino acids. V was pared by 4 bases and J by 2 bases, with 9 bases of the junction left unmatched. CDR3 in DNA: TGTGCCAGCAGCTCCTGGGGGGACAGGGACCCCTACGAGCAGTACTTC. The encoded protein is CASSSWGDRDPYEQYF.

This chain connects TRBV6-6 to TRBJ2-3; 12 bases align to TRBD2. This CDR3 is built from 14 residues. Germline assignment: CDR1 MNHNY and CDR2 SVGAGI (reference sequence). The CDR3 DNA follows: TGTGCTTCTAGCGGGGGGGACAACACAGATACGCAGTATTTT. Amino acids: CASSGGDNTDTQYF.

For this clone: Its ends do not fully match the called genes, so a read error is possible. The chain is built from TRBV7-8 and TRBJ2-1, with 8 bases aligning to TRBD1. Looked up from germline, CDR1 is SGHVS and CDR2 is FQNEAQ. The CDR3 covers 15 residues. The CDR3 sequence is CASTLGAGGLDEQFF. The CDR3 nucleotides are TGTGCCAGCACCTTAGGGGCAGGGGGCTTGGATGAGCAGTTCTTC.

This clone was picked up one time. The rearrangement uses TRBV5-4 and TRBJ2-2; possibly TRBD1 for D (6 bases). CDR1 and CDR2 from the germline V gene are SGHNT and YYREEE (reference sequence). The ends were cut back, 0 bases at V and 3 bases at J, with 9 bases in the middle. CDR3 length: 15 residues. CDR3 nucleotides: TGTGCCAGCAGCTTGGGACAGGAATACACCGGGGAGCTGTTTTTT. Residues: CASSLGQEYTGELFF.

J is TRBJ2-3 and V is TRBV27; D is undetermined. The CDR3 is made up of 13 amino acids. Germline V gives CDR1 MNHEY, CDR2 SMNVEV (reference sequence). V was pared by 2 bases and J by 4 bases, with 7 bases between. The CDR3 coding sequence is TGTGCCAGCAGTTTAGTGGGCCCAGATACGCAGTATTTT. Amino acid sequence: CASSLVGPDTQYF.

This chain links TRBV5-1 with TRBJ2-3; TRBD2 aligns across 13 bases. CDR1 and CDR2 from the germline V gene are SGHRS and YFSETQ. The V segment lost 2 bases and the J segment 3 bases; nucleotides outside the gene matches: 6. The CDR3 is made up of 17 amino acids. The CDR3 DNA is TGCGCCAGCAGCTTCCGTGGACTAGCGGGGGTTACAGATACGCAGTATTTT. Translated: CASSFRGLAGVTDTQYF.

This clone was counted a single time. The rearrangement links TRBV24-1 to TRBJ1-4; D gene unclear. Germline lookup yields CDR1 KGHDR and CDR2 SFDVKD. Trimming removed 7 bases at V and 6 bases at J, with 11 bases between. The CDR3 has 13 amino acids. The DNA for the CDR3 is TGTGCCACCAGGGGCAGTGTTGATGAAAAACTGTTTTTT. Encoded protein: CATRGSVDEKLFF.

The chain employs TRBV5-1 and TRBJ1-2, with no clear D. The CDR3 sequence is 14 residues long. V lost 4 bases and J 3 bases, leaving 13 bases between the germline ends. Germline V gene data show CDR1 as SGHRS and CDR2 as YFSETQ. Here the CDR3 reads CASSPAGDHYGYTF. CDR3 DNA: TGCGCCAGCAGCCCCGCCGGGGATCACTATGGCTACACCTTC.

This clone was picked up one time. This sequence joins TRBV18 and TRBJ1-1; D remains unclear. The germline CDR1 and CDR2 sequences are KGHSH and LQKENI. The CDR3 length is 13 residues. V shed 6 bases and J shed 2 bases, with 10 bases lying between them. The CDR3 sequence is CASSTRSNTEAFF. The CDR3 DNA reads as TGTGCCAGCTCCACCCGGTCCAACACTGAAGCTTTCTTT.

This clone has a handful of counts. The chain employs TRBV5-8 and TRBJ1-5; 8 bases line up with TRBD1. Germline CDR1 is SGHTS and CDR2 is YDEGEE. The V and J ends lost 3 bases and 3 bases, in that order; junction bases with no gene match: 5. The CDR3 spans 15 residues. The CDR3 loop is CASSSGQASNQPQHF. CDR3 nucleotide sequence: TGTGCCAGCAGCTCGGGACAGGCCTCCAATCAGCCCCAGCATTTT.

The V call is TRBV6-5, the J call TRBJ2-7; TRBD1 matches 11 bases. The CDR3 contains 15 residues. With V trimmed by 7 bases and J by 6 bases, 11 bases remained unmatched. The germline gives CDR1 MNHEY, CDR2 SVGAGI. This CDR3 reads CASKTDRGQSGEQYF. DNA for the CDR3: TGTGCCAGCAAAACGGACAGGGGGCAATCGGGCGAGCAGTACTTC.

The chain joins TRBV5-4 to TRBJ2-5; 9 bases agree with TRBD1. CDR1 SGHNT and CDR2 YYREEE come from the germline V gene (reference sequence). This CDR3 comprises 16 residues. V trimming: 4 bases; J trimming: 5 bases; junction bases outside the gene matches: 12. CDR3 sequence (DNA): TGTGCCAGCAGCCAATCTCCGGGACAGGGATTCGAGACCCAGTACTTC. This gives the protein CASSQSPGQGFETQYF.

The chain combines TRBV6-5 with TRBJ2-5; 11 bases align to TRBD2. Losses at the gene ends were 8 bases for V and 4 bases for J; bases not matched to a gene: 9. The CDR3 has 15 residues. Germline-derived CDR1 and CDR2 are MNHEY and SVGAGI. This chain's CDR3 is CASGVLAGVGETQYF. The CDR3 region has the DNA TGTGCCAGCGGGGTACTAGCGGGAGTGGGAGAGACCCAGTACTTC.

The DNA for the CDR3 is TGTGCCAGCAGGAAGAGCACCGGGGAGCTGTTTTTT. Its translation is CASRKSTGELFF. The chain employs TRBV2 and TRBJ2-2; the D is unclear. V was cut by 6 bases and J by 4 bases, with 6 bases left in between. CDR3 length: 12 amino acids. CDR1 and CDR2 from the germline V gene are SNHLY and FYNNEI.

This clone was recorded once. This chain joins TRBV29-1 and TRBJ1-3; 11 bases map to TRBD1. From germline, CDR1 is SQVTM and CDR2 ANQGSEA. After removal of 8 bases from V and 4 bases from J, the junction contained 7 bases not matched to a gene. This CDR3 has 14 residues. As DNA, the CDR3 is TGCAGCACGGAGGACAGGGGGCTCGGAAACACCATATATTTT. This codes for CSTEDRGLGNTIYF. Full variable domain (remainder filled in from reference TRBV29-1 and TRBJ1-3): SAVISQKPSRDICQRGTSLTIQCQVDSQVTMMFWYRQQPGQSLTLIATANQGSEATYESGFVIDKFPISRPNLTFSTLTVSNMSPEDSSIYLCSTEDRGLGNTIYFGEGSWLTVV.

The chain joins TRBV15 to TRBJ2-6; 7 bases are shared with TRBD1. V trimming: 0 bases; J trimming: 2 bases; junction bases outside the gene matches: 16. From germline, CDR1 is LNHNV and CDR2 YYDKDF (reference sequence). The CDR3 has 21 amino acids. The CDR3 DNA sequence: TGTGCCACCAGCAGAGATTTTGGCCAGGGGGTCAATATAGCTGGGGCCAACGTCCTGACTTTC. Translation: CATSRDFGQGVNIAGANVLTF.

V usage is TRBV2 and J usage is TRBJ2-5; D possibly corresponds to TRBD2 (7 bases). Germline-derived CDR1 and CDR2 are SNHLY and FYNNEI. V shed 4 bases and J shed 1 base, with 10 bases lying between them. This CDR3 is 14 amino acids long. The CDR3 spells CASSAGGPQETQYF. In DNA, the CDR3 is TGTGCCAGCAGTGCGGGGGGCCCCCAAGAGACCCAGTACTTC.

CDR3 loop: CATSDRQGAYSNQPQHF. The CDR3 DNA reads TGTGCCACCAGTGATCGTCAGGGGGCCTATAGCAATCAGCCCCAGCATTTT. V gene TRBV24-1 combines with J gene TRBJ1-5; 8 bases align to TRBD1. The trim removed 3 bases at V and 0 bases at J, leaving 6 bases unmatched. Germline V gives CDR1 KGHDR, CDR2 SFDVKD. The CDR3 is 17 amino acids.

The gene calls are TRBV5-1 and TRBJ2-3, with 9 bases fitting TRBD2. Germline CDR1 is SGHRS and CDR2 is YFSETQ. The CDR3 has 16 amino acids. J lost 4 bases, V lost 0 bases, and 6 bases had no gene match. The CDR3 spells CASSLEASGEADTQYF. CDR3 DNA: TGCGCCAGCAGCTTGGAGGCTAGCGGGGAGGCAGATACGCAGTATTTT.

The chain carries TRBV9 and TRBJ2-7; perhaps TRBD2 as D (6 bases). The CDR3 runs 15 residues. Germline V lookup: CDR1 SGDLS, CDR2 YYNGEE. Trimming stripped 0 bases from V and 0 bases from J, with 10 bases between. As DNA, the CDR3 is TGTGCCAGCAGCGTAGCTCACGGGGGCTCCTACGAGCAGTACTTC. This codes for CASSVAHGGSYEQYF. Using reference TRBV9 and TRBJ2-7 for the parts outside the CDR3, the full variable domain is DSGVTQTPKHLITATGQRVTLRCSPRSGDLSVYWYQQSLDQGLQFLIQYYNGEERAKGNILERFSAQQFPDLHSELNLSSLELGDSALYFCASSVAHGGSYEQYFGPGTRLTVT.

The gene calls are TRBV6-5 and TRBJ1-3, with 7 bases aligning to TRBD1. After removal of 2 bases from V and 1 base from J, the junction contained 2 bases not matched to a gene. The CDR3 has 15 amino acids. CDR1 and CDR2 (germline): MNHEY, SVGAGI. The CDR3 is CASSYKGASGNTIYF. CDR3 coding DNA: TGTGCCAGCAGTTACAAGGGGGCATCTGGAAACACCATATATTTT.

This sequence joins TRBV5-4 and TRBJ2-7; tentative D call: TRBD1 (6 bases). This CDR3 has 13 amino acids. The V and J ends lost 5 bases and 4 bases respectively, with 13 bases between them. The germline V gene has CDR1 SGHNT and CDR2 YYREEE (reference sequence). CDR3 loop: CASSFSGEYEQYF. CDR3 nucleotides: TGTGCCAGCAGTTTTTCAGGGGAATACGAGCAGTACTTC.

This chain links TRBV7-8 with TRBJ2-7; 7 nucleotides line up with TRBD1. J was trimmed by 9 bases and V by 4 bases; bases with no gene match: 12. The CDR3 loop spans 14 amino acids. CDR1 and CDR2 from the germline V gene are SGHVS and FQNEAQ. CDR3 coding DNA: TGTGCCAGCAGCTCCGGGACAGTGAGGGCAGGGCAGTACTTC. This gives the protein CASSSGTVRAGQYF.

This chain links TRBV10-2 with TRBJ2-2, with TRBD2 matching 10 bases. Germline CDR1 WSHSY, CDR2 SAAADI. The CDR3 extends over 15 amino acids. Trimming removed 7 bases from V and 6 bases from J; junction bases left unmatched: 8. The CDR3 reads CASKEVAGGAGELFF. CDR3 bases: TGCGCCAGCAAGGAGGTAGCGGGAGGAGCCGGGGAGCTGTTTTTT.

The chain recombines TRBV19 with TRBJ2-1; 10 bases are a match to TRBD1. CDR1 and CDR2 (germline): LNHDA, SQIVND (reference sequence). The CDR3 length is 15 residues. With V trimmed by 3 bases and J by 5 bases, 4 bases remained unmatched. This chain's CDR3 is CASSMGDRGDNEQFF. CDR3 in DNA: TGTGCCAGTAGTATGGGGGACAGGGGTGACAATGAGCAGTTCTTC.

This chain uses TRBV27 with TRBJ1-6; D is perhaps TRBD1 (6 bases). Germline CDR1 is MNHEY and CDR2 is SMNVEV (reference sequence). This CDR3 is 15 amino acids long. V was shortened by 5 bases and J by 7 bases, with 15 bases between the two germline ends. The CDR3 DNA reads as TGTGCCAGCAGTACGGGGGGCTTAGGGAATTCACCCCTCCACTTT. It translates to CASSTGGLGNSPLHF.

This clone has ten or more counts. The rearrangement joins TRBV7-8 to TRBJ1-1, with a tentative D call TRBD1 (6 bases). Per germline, CDR1 SGHVS and CDR2 FQNEAQ. V lost 0 bases and J lost 0, with 20 bases in between. The CDR3 has 19 amino acids. The CDR3 region is CASSLASGLGGGMNTEAFF. CDR3 nucleotide sequence: TGTGCCAGCAGCTTAGCGAGCGGGCTGGGGGGGGGCATGAACACTGAAGCTTTCTTT.